The T cell receptor beta chain under discussion was sequenced for a study of cytomegalovirus exposure and HLA in healthy donors. The PCR contained 60 Vbeta and 13 Jbeta primers. Measured with immunoSEQ multiplex PCR; TCRdb has only the in-frame clones, and not every one. The repertoire holds 150,000 to 200,000 clones, with roughly 71% as singletons. This clone was counted between two and nine times. No antigen is known for it. Study-level results: Immune exposure information comprised only CMV serostatus. Analysis was carried out at a later point, and it linked a missense DCLRE1C variant to TCR beta V- and J-gene trimming. Overall, approximately 150 TCR beta chains were annotated as cytomegalovirus-associated.

V trimming: 7 bases; J trimming: 5 bases; junction bases outside the gene matches: 8. The CDR3 consists of 13 residues. Per germline, CDR1 SQVTM and CDR2 ANQGSEA. The V and J genes are TRBV29-1 and TRBJ1-1; TRBD1 matches at 9 bases. The sequencing input was PBMCs. The origin of this receptor is a male donor in good health and CMV-seropositive. CDR3 sequence (DNA): TGCAGCGCCGGACAGGGGATTAGTACTGAAGCTTTCTTT. Its protein is CSAGQGISTEAFF.